Included here is one TCR beta chain sequence, with context. The antigen is not known. These data belong to a study of cytomegalovirus exposure and HLA in healthy donors. Study-wide results and limits: TCR beta V segments were, for the most part, productive about 87% or about 30% of the time in an earlier analysis.

This CDR3 contains 16 residues. V was pared by 4 bases and J by 0 bases, with 16 bases between. CDR1 is MGHRA and CDR2 is YSYEKL in the germline V gene. The PCR ran on 60 Vbeta and 13 Jbeta primers. As processed by the authors: Roughly 10 million shared chains were among approximately 80 million unique TCR beta chains counted in a later analysis. Clones were read by immunoSEQ multiplex PCR, and TCRdb kept only the in-frame ones, dropping some. V and J calls and clone size come straight from that table; D and trimming were deduced from the DNA. The profile shows about 140,000 clones, around 77% of them singletons.

This TCR came from a man aged 25 to 40 in good health and CMV-seronegative. The specimen was PBMCs. J is TRBJ2-7 and V is TRBV4-1; D uncertain. Written as DNA, the CDR3 is TGCGCCAGCAGCCCTCCGAGCCGTCGGAGCTCCTACGAGCAGTACTTC. This sequence encodes CASSPPSRRSSYEQYF.